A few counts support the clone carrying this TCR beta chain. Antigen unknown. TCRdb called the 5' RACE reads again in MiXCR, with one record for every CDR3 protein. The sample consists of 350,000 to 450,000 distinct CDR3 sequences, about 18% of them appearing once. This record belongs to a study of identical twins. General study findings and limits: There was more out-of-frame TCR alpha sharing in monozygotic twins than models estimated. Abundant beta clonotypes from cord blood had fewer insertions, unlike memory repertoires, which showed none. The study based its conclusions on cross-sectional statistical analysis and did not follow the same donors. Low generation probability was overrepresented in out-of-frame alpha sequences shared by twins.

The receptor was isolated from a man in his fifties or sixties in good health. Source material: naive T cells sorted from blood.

This CDR3 reads CASSQPRDLSYEQYF. Here the CDR3 DNA reads TGTGCCAGCAGCCAACCCCGGGACCTCAGCTACGAGCAGTACTTC. The chain carries TRBV3-1 and TRBJ2-7; D might be TRBD1 or TRBD2, each matching 5 bases. The V end lost 2 bases, the J end lost 3 bases, and 14 bases lay between the germline ends. Looked up from germline, CDR1 is LGHDT and CDR2 is YNNKEL (reference sequence). CDR3 length: 15 amino acids.